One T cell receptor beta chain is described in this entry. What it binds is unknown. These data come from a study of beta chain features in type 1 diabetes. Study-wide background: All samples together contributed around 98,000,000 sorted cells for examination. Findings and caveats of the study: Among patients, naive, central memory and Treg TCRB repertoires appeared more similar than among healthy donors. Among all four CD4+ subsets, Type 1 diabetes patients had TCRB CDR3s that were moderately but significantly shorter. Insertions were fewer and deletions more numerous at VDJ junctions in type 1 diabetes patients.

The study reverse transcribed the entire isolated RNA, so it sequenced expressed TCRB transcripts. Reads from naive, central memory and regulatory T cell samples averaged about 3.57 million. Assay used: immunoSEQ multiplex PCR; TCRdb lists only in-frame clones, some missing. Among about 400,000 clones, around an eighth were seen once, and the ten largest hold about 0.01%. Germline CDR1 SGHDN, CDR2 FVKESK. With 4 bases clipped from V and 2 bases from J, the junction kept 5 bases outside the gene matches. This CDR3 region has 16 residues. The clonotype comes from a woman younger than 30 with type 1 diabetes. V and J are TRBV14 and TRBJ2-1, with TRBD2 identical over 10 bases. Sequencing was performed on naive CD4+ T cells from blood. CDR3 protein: CASSPISGGTYNEQFF. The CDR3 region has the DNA TGTGCCAGCAGCCCCATTAGCGGGGGGACCTACAATGAGCAGTTCTTC.